This T cell receptor beta chain was captured by sequencing in a study of CD8 T cells in Susac syndrome. The V and J ends lost 6 bases and 1 base, in that order; junction bases with no gene match: 5. This CDR3 has 15 amino acids. The germline CDR1 and CDR2 sequences are MDHEN and SYDVKM. Roughly 0.45 to 1 ug RNA was reverse transcribed with random hexamers. TCRdb reprocessed the immunoSEQ multiplex PCR reads via MiXCR and lists one record per CDR3 protein. The sample lists 140,000 to 150,000 distinct CDR3 sequences; roughly 95% were seen once. The chain has TRBV28 and TRBJ1-3, with 8 bases aligning to TRBD1. The sequenced material came from CD4+ T cells from PBMCs. The source is a human donor in good health. As DNA, the CDR3 is TGTGCCAGCAGGGACAGGGAACCGTCTGGAAACACCATATATTTT. It yields the protein CASRDREPSGNTIYF.